The rows below give T cell receptor beta chains drawn from one sample of a study of control samples from healthy donors and cancer patients. Here immunoSEQ multiplex PCR was the method, and the copy in TCRdb shows in-frame clones only, minus some. Of 40,000 to 55,000 clones listed, 85% to 95% are singletons. Sequenced: PBMCs. These receptors originate from a woman aged 40-49 years with head and neck cancer. Both conserved end residues are part of each CDR3. The D gene is left open where the match is weak. The listing skips clone size in some rows; elsewhere it reads once, few, many or a size class.

d_call: .; clone_size: .; j_call: TRBJ1-6; v_call: TRBV27; cdr3_nt: TGTGCCAGCAGGAACAGGGCCGGCTCCTATAATTCACCCCTCCACTTT; cdr3_aa: CASRNRAGSYNSPLHF
d_call: .; clone_size: .; j_call: TRBJ2-7; v_call: TRBV24-1; cdr3_nt: TGTGCCACCAGTGATAGCCTCTGGGGCGCTGAGCAGTACTTC; cdr3_aa: CATSDSLWGAEQYF
d_call: .; clone_size: .; j_call: TRBJ1-2; v_call: TRBV6-4; cdr3_nt: TGTGCCAGCAGTGACTCGGTTGACGGTGGTTATGGCTACACCTTC; cdr3_aa: CASSDSVDGGYGYTF
d_call: .; clone_size: .; j_call: TRBJ1-1; v_call: TRBV19; cdr3_nt: TGTGCCAGTAGTATCCAATTCACTGAAGCTTTCTTT; cdr3_aa: CASSIQFTEAFF
d_call: .; clone_size: few; j_call: TRBJ2-6; v_call: TRBV11-2; cdr3_nt: TGTGCCAGCAGCTTTCCGTCTTCTTTGAGCTCTGGGGCCAACGTCCTGACTTTC; cdr3_aa: CASSFPSSLSSGANVLTF
d_call: .; clone_size: .; j_call: TRBJ2-1; v_call: TRBV5-8; cdr3_nt: TGTGCCAGCACCCAACCACCCCGCTACAATGAGCAGTTCTTC; cdr3_aa: CASTQPPRYNEQFF
d_call: TRBD2; clone_size: .; j_call: TRBJ2-3; v_call: TRBV6-6; cdr3_nt: TGTGCCAGCAGTTACATGACTAGCAACGAGCAGTATTTT; cdr3_aa: CASSYMTSNEQYF
d_call: .; clone_size: .; j_call: TRBJ2-2; v_call: TRBV6-4; cdr3_nt: TGTGCCAGCAGTTTCGACAGAGCCACCGGGGAGCTGTTTTTT; cdr3_aa: CASSFDRATGELFF
d_call: TRBD1; clone_size: .; j_call: TRBJ2-5; v_call: TRBV2; cdr3_nt: TGTGCCAGCAGTATGCAGGGACAGCAAGAGACCCAGTACTTC; cdr3_aa: CASSMQGQQETQYF
d_call: .; clone_size: .; j_call: TRBJ1-1; v_call: TRBV10-3; cdr3_nt: TGTGCCATCAGTGGAGGGAGGGACACTGAAGCTTTCTTT; cdr3_aa: CAISGGRDTEAFF
d_call: TRBD1; clone_size: .; j_call: TRBJ2-7; v_call: TRBV5-1; cdr3_nt: TGCGCCAGCAGTTTCAAGACAGGGTTAGGAACCTACGAGCAGTACTTC; cdr3_aa: CASSFKTGLGTYEQYF
d_call: .; clone_size: .; j_call: TRBJ2-7; v_call: TRBV6-5; cdr3_nt: TGTGCCAGTGGCATTTACTCCTACGAGCAGTACTTC; cdr3_aa: CASGIYSYEQYF
d_call: .; clone_size: .; j_call: TRBJ2-1; v_call: TRBV19; cdr3_nt: TGTGCCAGTAGTATCCCGGGGCCAAGGAATGAGCAGTTCTTC; cdr3_aa: CASSIPGPRNEQFF
d_call: .; clone_size: .; j_call: TRBJ2-5; v_call: TRBV7-8; cdr3_nt: TGTGCCAGCAGCCTATTTTGGGGGACACAAGAGACCCAGTACTTC; cdr3_aa: CASSLFWGTQETQYF
d_call: TRBD2; clone_size: once; j_call: TRBJ2-1; v_call: TRBV19; cdr3_nt: TGTGCCAGTAGTGGACTAGCGGGAATTTATAGGCAGTTCTTC; cdr3_aa: CASSGLAGIYRQFF
d_call: TRBD2; clone_size: .; j_call: TRBJ2-3; v_call: TRBV7-9; cdr3_nt: TGTGCCAGCAGGACCTTCCGCGCGGGAGTCGAGACAGATACGCAGTATTTT; cdr3_aa: CASRTFRAGVETDTQYF
d_call: .; clone_size: .; j_call: TRBJ1-2; v_call: TRBV3-1/TRBV3-2; cdr3_nt: TGTGCCAGCAGCCAATCCACTGGGGCGAGGGGCTACACCTTC; cdr3_aa: CASSQSTGARGYTF
d_call: TRBD2; clone_size: few; j_call: TRBJ2-3; v_call: TRBV6-2/TRBV6-3; cdr3_nt: TGTGCCAGCAGCCCATCTAGTAGCGGGGACACAGATACGCAGTATTTT; cdr3_aa: CASSPSSSGDTDTQYF
d_call: .; clone_size: .; j_call: TRBJ1-2; v_call: TRBV10-3; cdr3_nt: TGTGCCCTGTCTACGGGGGAATATTATGGCTACACCTTC; cdr3_aa: CALSTGEYYGYTF
d_call: .; clone_size: once; j_call: TRBJ1-1; v_call: TRBV15; cdr3_nt: TGTGCCACCAGCAGAGATCTTATAGGGAGGAGCACTGAAGCTTTCTTT; cdr3_aa: CATSRDLIGRSTEAFF
d_call: .; clone_size: .; j_call: TRBJ1-1; v_call: TRBV6-1; cdr3_nt: TGTGCCATCGCGGGACGGACGAACACTGAAGCTTTCTTT; cdr3_aa: CAIAGRTNTEAFF
d_call: .; clone_size: .; j_call: TRBJ1-2; v_call: TRBV30; cdr3_nt: TGTGCCTGGGGTGGGGCGGTTGCTCGTTCTGGCTACACCTTC; cdr3_aa: CAWGGAVARSGYTF
d_call: .; clone_size: .; j_call: TRBJ2-7; v_call: TRBV7-9; cdr3_nt: TGTGCCAGCCGTTCCGGGGTATTCTACGAGCAGTACTTC; cdr3_aa: CASRSGVFYEQYF
d_call: .; clone_size: .; j_call: TRBJ2-1; v_call: TRBV4-1; cdr3_nt: TGCGCCAGCAGCCAACCGAGCTCCTACAATGAGCAGTTCTTC; cdr3_aa: CASSQPSSYNEQFF
d_call: TRBD2; clone_size: .; j_call: TRBJ2-7; v_call: TRBV5-1; cdr3_nt: TGCGCCAGCAGCTTCACTAGCGGATCCTACGAGCAGTACTTC; cdr3_aa: CASSFTSGSYEQYF
d_call: TRBD1; clone_size: .; j_call: TRBJ2-7; v_call: TRBV9; cdr3_nt: TGTGCCAGCAGCGCGGGCCCAGGGGGCTACGAGCAGTACTTC; cdr3_aa: CASSAGPGGYEQYF
d_call: .; clone_size: .; j_call: TRBJ2-7; v_call: TRBV11-2; cdr3_nt: TGTGCCAGCAGCCCCCTAGGAGCTGGGGAGCAGTACTTC; cdr3_aa: CASSPLGAGEQYF
d_call: .; clone_size: .; j_call: TRBJ2-7; v_call: TRBV5-1; cdr3_nt: TGCGCCAGCAGCTTGAATAGTAAGTCCTACGAGCAGTACTTC; cdr3_aa: CASSLNSKSYEQYF
d_call: .; clone_size: .; j_call: TRBJ2-5; v_call: TRBV4-1; cdr3_nt: TGCGCCAGCAGCCTTGGGACGGGGCCGGAGACCCAGTACTTC; cdr3_aa: CASSLGTGPETQYF
d_call: TRBD1; clone_size: .; j_call: TRBJ1-2; v_call: TRBV5-6; cdr3_nt: TGTGCCAGCAGCCGGGGACAGGGACGAAGCTATGGCTACACCTTC; cdr3_aa: CASSRGQGRSYGYTF
d_call: .; clone_size: .; j_call: TRBJ1-2; v_call: TRBV19; cdr3_nt: TGTGCCAGTAGTATATCGGGAGGCCGGACCTATTCTGGCTACACCTTC; cdr3_aa: CASSISGGRTYSGYTF
d_call: .; clone_size: .; j_call: TRBJ1-1; v_call: TRBV3-1/TRBV3-2; cdr3_nt: TGTGCCAGCAGCCAAGAGGGTCGCCAAGCTTTCTTT; cdr3_aa: CASSQEGRQAFF
d_call: .; clone_size: .; j_call: TRBJ1-5; v_call: TRBV18; cdr3_nt: TGTGCCAGCTCCCTGGAGGGTAGGAGGGATCAGCCCCAGCATTTT; cdr3_aa: CASSLEGRRDQPQHF
d_call: .; clone_size: .; j_call: TRBJ1-2; v_call: TRBV5-1; cdr3_nt: TGCGCCAGCAGCGATAGACCTAACTATGGCTACACCTTC; cdr3_aa: CASSDRPNYGYTF
d_call: .; clone_size: .; j_call: TRBJ2-6; v_call: TRBV5-1; cdr3_nt: TGCGCCAGCAGTCGACAGGCCAGCTCTGGGGCCAACGTCCTGACTTTC; cdr3_aa: CASSRQASSGANVLTF
d_call: .; clone_size: .; j_call: TRBJ2-7; v_call: TRBV28; cdr3_nt: TGTGCCAGCGTCGATAGATTCTACTACGAGCAGTACTTC; cdr3_aa: CASVDRFYYEQYF
d_call: .; clone_size: .; j_call: TRBJ1-1; v_call: TRBV19; cdr3_nt: TGTGCCAGTTGGACCCTCGGGAACACTGAAGCTTTCTTT; cdr3_aa: CASWTLGNTEAFF
d_call: TRBD1; clone_size: .; j_call: TRBJ2-1; v_call: TRBV23-1; cdr3_nt: TGCGCCAGCGACCATTCCCGGGACAGGGGGTCTCTCGCTCATCGGTTCTTC; cdr3_aa: CASDHSRDRGSLAHRFF
d_call: .; clone_size: .; j_call: TRBJ1-6; v_call: TRBV3-1/TRBV3-2; cdr3_nt: TGTGCCAGCAGCCAAGGGTCAGGGTTTAATTCACCCCTCCACTTT; cdr3_aa: CASSQGSGFNSPLHF
d_call: .; clone_size: .; j_call: TRBJ1-1; v_call: TRBV20-1; cdr3_nt: TGCAGTAGAACGGGGGCGACTGAAGCTTTCTTT; cdr3_aa: CSRTGATEAFF
d_call: TRBD1; clone_size: .; j_call: TRBJ1-5; v_call: TRBV2; cdr3_nt: TGTGCCAGCCACAGGGGAGATCAGCCCCAGCATTTT; cdr3_aa: CASHRGDQPQHF
d_call: .; clone_size: .; j_call: TRBJ2-5; v_call: TRBV4-2; cdr3_nt: TGTGCCAGCAGCCTAAAGTCCGAAGAGACCCAGTACTTC; cdr3_aa: CASSLKSEETQYF
d_call: TRBD2; clone_size: .; j_call: TRBJ2-1; v_call: TRBV10-1; cdr3_nt: TGCGCCAGCAGCCCCCAAAGCGGGGGGGCCCACAATGAGCAGTTCTTC; cdr3_aa: CASSPQSGGAHNEQFF
d_call: .; clone_size: .; j_call: TRBJ2-7; v_call: TRBV23-1; cdr3_nt: TGCGCCAGCAGTCAAAGCTTGGCGGGCACGTCCTACGAGCAGTACTTC; cdr3_aa: CASSQSLAGTSYEQYF
d_call: TRBD1; clone_size: .; j_call: TRBJ1-1; v_call: TRBV12-3/TRBV12-4; cdr3_nt: TGTGCCAGCACTGACAGGGTTAACACTGAAGCTTTCTTT; cdr3_aa: CASTDRVNTEAFF
d_call: .; clone_size: .; j_call: TRBJ1-2; v_call: TRBV10-2; cdr3_nt: TGCGCCAGCAGTAAGGGACCACCTAGCTCGGGCTACACCTTC; cdr3_aa: CASSKGPPSSGYTF
d_call: .; clone_size: .; j_call: TRBJ1-6; v_call: TRBV5-1; cdr3_nt: TGCGCCAGCAGCTTGGCAAGGTACGGAGGGAATTCACCCCTCCACTTT; cdr3_aa: CASSLARYGGNSPLHF